One and the same sample provided the 3 T cell receptor beta chains below, sequenced in a study of T cell responses to AZD1222 COVID-19 vaccine. Data came from immunoSEQ multiplex PCR; TCRdb stores just in-frame clones and leaves some out. The table has 120,000 to 150,000 clones, approximately 90% seen once. This material consisted of peripheral blood, taken on day 0 of MenACWY control vaccination. The receptors stem from an adult in good health.

The chain joins TRBV24-1 to TRBJ1-1; D possibly corresponds to TRBD1 (5 bases). Per the germline V gene, CDR1 is KGHDR and CDR2 is SFDVKD. The CDR3 has 15 residues. Trimming removed 0 bases from V and 1 base from J, with 8 bases in between. CDR3 residues: CATSDLPGQNTEAFF. The CDR3 coding sequence is TGTGCCACCAGTGATTTGCCGGGGCAGAACACTGAAGCTTTCTTT.

There are a few counts of this clone. The CDR3 region has the DNA TGCAGCGTCCACCTGGGGGGCGATGGCTACACCTTC. Protein: CSVHLGGDGYTF. The chain carries TRBV29-1 and TRBJ1-2; possibly TRBD1 for D (6 bases). CDR3 length: 12 amino acids. Germline CDR1 is SQVTM and CDR2 is ANQGSEA. V lost 6 bases and J 6 bases, leaving 14 bases between the germline ends.

V is TRBV14 and J is TRBJ2-3; tentative D call: TRBD2 (5 bases). Germline lookup yields CDR1 SGHDN and CDR2 FVKESK. This CDR3 comprises 13 residues. V gave up 4 bases and J gave up 8 bases, with 13 bases separating them. The CDR3 sequence: CASSPYSGGTQYF. The DNA for the CDR3 is TGTGCCAGCAGCCCATACTCCGGAGGTACGCAGTATTTT.